This TCR beta chain was found in a study of T cell repertoires in MIS-A myocarditis. Trimming cost V 8 bases and J 5 bases, with 19 bases left between them. In germline, CDR1 is MDHEN, CDR2 SYDVKM. The CDR3 covers 15 residues. Method: immunoSEQ multiplex PCR; TCRdb's copy keeps in-frame clones and lacks some. The profile shows 15,000 or so clones, 74% of them singletons. Sample: left ventricle heart tissue obtained at autopsy. The chain uses TRBV28 and TRBJ2-1; D perhaps matches TRBD2 (7 bases). The sequence derives from a man aged 18-30 years with fulminant myocarditis from multisystem inflammatory syndrome in adults (MIS-A) after COVID-19. CDR3 loop: CASGRERGGDNEQFF. CDR3 sequence (DNA): TGTGCCAGCGGGAGAGAGAGGGGGGGCGACAATGAGCAGTTCTTC.